One sample yielded the 23 T cell receptor beta chains listed below, sequenced in a study of cytomegalovirus exposure and HLA in healthy donors. This table comes from immunoSEQ multiplex PCR, and its TCRdb copy is limited to in-frame clones, with some not included. The sample lists about 150,000 clones, around 88% occurring once. Sequenced sample: PBMCs. These receptors came from a man aged 18 to 29 in good health and CMV-seropositive.

This chain uses TRBV2 with TRBJ2-1, with TRBD1 identical over 8 bases. Germline V gene lookup returns CDR1 SNHLY and CDR2 FYNNEI. V lost 8 bases, J lost 5 bases, and 2 bases stayed unmatched. The CDR3 covers 12 residues. The CDR3 region is CASQGANNEQFF. In nucleotides, the CDR3 is TGTGCCAGCCAGGGGGCAAACAATGAGCAGTTCTTC.

This clone appeared a few times. The chain uses TRBV6-5 and TRBJ1-1; 9 nucleotides align to TRBD1. The CDR3 has 13 amino acids. Trimming removed 2 bases from V and 8 bases from J; junction bases left unmatched: 3. Germline CDR1 MNHEY, CDR2 SVGAGI. CDR3 DNA: TGTGCCAGCAGTTACGACAGGGGGTCGGAAGCTTTCTTT. Its translation: CASSYDRGSEAFF.

The J gene is TRBJ1-3, the V gene TRBV6-5; D is possibly TRBD1 (5 bases). CDR1 and CDR2 from the germline V gene are MNHEY and SVGAGI. Trimming left V 8 bases short and J 4 bases short, with 12 bases between. This CDR3 region has 13 residues. The DNA for the CDR3 is TGTGCCAGCGGGGAGGGGAGAGGAAACACCATATATTTT. It specifies CASGEGRGNTIYF.

The sample holds one count of this clone. V gene TRBV29-1 combines with J gene TRBJ1-2; D not resolved. Trimming stripped 3 bases from V and 4 bases from J, with 12 bases between. Germline loops: CDR1 SQVTM, CDR2 ANQGSEA. The CDR3 runs to 13 residues. The CDR3 spells CSVDRRSPYGYTF. For the CDR3, the DNA is TGCAGCGTTGATCGGAGAAGCCCCTATGGCTACACCTTC.

The rearrangement joins TRBV19 to TRBJ2-3, with 7 bases matching TRBD1. The junction had 12 bases not matched to a gene; V was cut back by 3 bases and J by 9 bases. The CDR3 length is 15 residues. Germline V lookup: CDR1 LNHDA, CDR2 SQIVND (reference sequence). CDR3 DNA sequence: TGTGCCAGTAGTATGGGCCACAGGGGAACGGGGACGCAGTATTTT. Its translation: CASSMGHRGTGTQYF.

In this sample, this clone turned up once. The J gene is TRBJ1-1, the V gene TRBV5-4; D call uncertain. Germline-derived CDR1 and CDR2 are SGHNT and YYREEE (reference sequence). Between the trimmed V and J ends, which lost 0 bases and 1 base, there was a span of 7 bases. The CDR3 loop spans 14 amino acids. Here the CDR3 reads CASSLGGKNTEAFF. The CDR3 nucleotides are TGTGCCAGCAGCTTGGGCGGAAAGAACACTGAAGCTTTCTTT.

Concerning this clone itself: Mismatch with germline at one junction end may stem from a read error. The V call is TRBV6-5, the J call TRBJ2-7; 10 positions agree with TRBD2. CDR3 length: 16 amino acids. Germline V gene sequence: CDR1 MNHEY, CDR2 SVGAGI. The DNA of the CDR3 is TGTGCCAGCAGTTACTCGGCTAGCGGGAGCTCCCACGAGCAGTACTTC. Translation: CASSYSASGSSHEQYF.

CDR3 loop: CASRHAGGTNYGYTF. CDR3 in DNA: TGTGCCAGCAGACATGCAGGGGGCACTAACTATGGCTACACCTTC. V and J are TRBV7-2 and TRBJ1-2; 8 bases are shared with TRBD1. The CDR3 runs to 15 residues. CDR1 SGHTA and CDR2 FQGNSA come from the germline V gene. Trimming at V came to 6 bases and at J to 0 bases, leaving 6 bases not matched to a gene.

The gene calls are TRBV7-2 and TRBJ2-7, with TRBD1 matching over 8 bases. V dropped 0 bases and J dropped 2; count of bases not matched to a gene: 3. The CDR3 spans 15 residues. Germline assignment: CDR1 SGHTA and CDR2 FQGNSA. CDR3 residues: CASSLAGQGPYEQYF. CDR3 DNA sequence: TGTGCCAGCAGCTTAGCAGGACAGGGCCCCTACGAGCAGTACTTC.

This chain joins TRBV9 and TRBJ2-1; TRBD2 aligns across 9 bases. Germline V gene lookup returns CDR1 SGDLS and CDR2 YYNGEE. The CDR3 consists of 20 residues. Losses at the gene ends were 3 bases for V and 2 bases for J; bases not matched to a gene: 18. CDR3 DNA sequence: TGTGCCAGCAGCGGACCCCCCGGTGAGGCTAGCGGGATGCCCTACAATGAGCAGTTCTTC. Its protein product is CASSGPPGEASGMPYNEQFF.

The table lists this clone with a count of one. V usage is TRBV7-4 and J usage is TRBJ2-2; 8 bases fit TRBD1. This CDR3 region has 18 residues. Germline values: CDR1 SGHVT, CDR2 SQSDAQ. Trimming took 5 bases from V and 2 from J; bases not matched to a gene: 13. The CDR3, as DNA: TGTGCCAGCAGCCCCTGTACTCAGGGGGCCCCTAACACCGGGGAGCTGTTTTTT. Amino acids: CASSPCTQGAPNTGELFF.

V usage is TRBV19 and J usage is TRBJ2-5; possibly TRBD1 for D (6 bases). Trimming stripped 7 bases from V and 4 bases from J, with 16 bases between. CDR1 is LNHDA and CDR2 is SQIVND in the germline V gene (reference sequence). This CDR3 is 14 amino acids long. This chain's CDR3 is CASNQNLRGETQYF. CDR3 in DNA: TGTGCCAGTAACCAAAACCTCAGGGGAGAGACCCAGTACTTC.

V usage is TRBV7-2 and J usage is TRBJ2-7, with 9 bases identical to TRBD1. Germline CDR1 is SGHTA and CDR2 is FQGNSA. V lost 5 bases and J lost 5; bases outside the gene matches: 7. The CDR3 covers 14 residues. The CDR3 is CASSLGDRVHEQYF. The CDR3 nucleotides read TGTGCCAGCAGCCTCGGGGACAGGGTCCACGAGCAGTACTTC.

CDR3 loop: CAWEKGDTEAFF. CDR3 DNA sequence: TGTGCCTGGGAGAAGGGGGACACTGAAGCTTTCTTT. This chain connects TRBV30 to TRBJ1-1; a weak D match, TRBD1 (6 bases). V lost 5 bases and J lost 3, with 10 bases in between. The CDR3 runs to 12 residues. Germline V gives CDR1 GTSNPN, CDR2 SVGIG (reference sequence). Together with reference TRBV30 and TRBJ1-1, the CDR3 gives the full variable domain: SQTIHQWPATLVQPVGSPLSLECTVEGTSNPNLYWYRQAAGRGLQLLFYSVGIGQISSEVPQNLSASRPQDRQFILSSKKLLLSDSGFYLCAWEKGDTEAFFGQGTRLTVV.

This clone appeared a single time. The rearrangement links TRBV18 to TRBJ2-7; TRBD1 agrees at 12 bases. CDR3 length equals 16 residues. The ends lost 3 bases at V and 7 bases at J; junction bases unmatched: 10. CDR1 and CDR2 (germline): KGHSH, LQKENI. The chain's CDR3 is CASSPIGTGGIGEQYF. The CDR3 DNA follows: TGTGCCAGCTCACCGATAGGGACAGGGGGCATCGGAGAGCAGTACTTC.

The chain links TRBV29-1 to TRBJ2-4; tentative D call: TRBD2 (6 bases). The V gene's germline CDR1 is SQVTM and CDR2 ANQGSEA. With 4 bases removed from V and 0 bases from J, the gap between germline ends came to 10 bases. This CDR3 spans 14 amino acids. The CDR3 nucleotides are TGCAGCGTTGCACGGGGACTAGCCAAAAACATTCAGTACTTC. This codes for CSVARGLAKNIQYF.

This rearrangement joins TRBV14 to TRBJ2-7; D is ambiguous. The V end was cut by 1 base, the J end by 7 bases, with 11 bases between. Looked up from germline, CDR1 is SGHDN and CDR2 is FVKESK. The CDR3 consists of 13 residues. This CDR3 is CASSQVKSTEQYF. For the CDR3, the DNA is TGTGCCAGCAGCCAAGTGAAGTCCACTGAGCAGTACTTC.

The chain is built from TRBV4-1 and TRBJ1-4, with D perhaps TRBD1 (5 bases). This CDR3 spans 15 amino acids. V gave up 1 base and J gave up 7 bases, with 13 bases separating them. Germline CDR1 reads MGHRA; CDR2 reads YSYEKL. CDR3 sequence (DNA): TGCGCCAGCAGCCAAGTGGTTCGAAGGGGTGAAAAACTGTTTTTT. This gives the protein CASSQVVRRGEKLFF.

This clone was recorded once. This chain uses TRBV25-1 with TRBJ1-1; 8 bases line up with TRBD1. This CDR3 comprises 14 residues. In germline, CDR1 is MGHDK, CDR2 SYGVNS. The junction had 3 bases not matched to a gene; V was cut back by 5 bases and J by 1 base. The DNA for the CDR3 is TGTGCCAGCAGTTACGGACAGGGGAACACTGAAGCTTTCTTT. Amino acids: CASSYGQGNTEAFF. The complete variable domain, with remaining parts taken from reference TRBV25-1 and TRBJ1-1, reads EADIYQTPRYLVIGTGKKITLECSQTMGHDKMYWYQQDPGMELHLIHYSYGVNSTEKGDLSSESTVSRIRTEHFPLTLESARPSHTSQYLCASSYGQGNTEAFFGQGTRLTVV.

The chain joins TRBV7-8 to TRBJ1-1; possible D gene TRBD1, 6 bases. The CDR3 is 14 amino acids. CDR1 is SGHVS and CDR2 is FQNEAQ in the germline V gene. V was cut by 3 bases and J by 5 bases, with 13 bases left in between. Here the CDR3 reads CASSLSTGRTEAFF. CDR3 sequence (DNA): TGTGCCAGCAGCTTGAGTACAGGGAGAACTGAAGCTTTCTTT.

V gene TRBV11-2 combines with J gene TRBJ1-2; D unresolved. V was pared by 6 bases and J by 3 bases, with 8 bases between. The CDR3 is made up of 12 amino acids. From germline, CDR1 is SGHAT and CDR2 FQNNGV. The CDR3 DNA reads TGTGCCAGCAGTTTGGGCTACTATGGCTACACCTTC. Its translation is CASSLGYYGYTF. Full variable domain (missing parts from reference TRBV11-2 and TRBJ1-2): EAGVAQSPRYKIIEKRQSVAFWCNPISGHATLYWYQQILGQGPKLLIQFQNNGVVDDSQLPKDRFSAERLKGVDSTLKIQPAKLEDSAVYLCASSLGYYGYTFGSGTRLTVV.

The chain is built from TRBV9 and TRBJ2-7, with 8 positions matching TRBD1. V gave up 2 bases and J gave up 7 bases; unmatched junction bases: 8. Germline V lookup: CDR1 SGDLS, CDR2 YYNGEE. The CDR3 has 14 amino acids. The CDR3, as DNA: TGTGCCAGCAGCGTCCGGACAGGGATGGGGGAGCAGTACTTC. As protein: CASSVRTGMGEQYF.

The rearrangement joins TRBV6-6 to TRBJ2-3; 10 bases fit TRBD2. V was pared by 7 bases and J by 0 bases, with 4 bases of the junction left unmatched. In germline, CDR1 is MNHNY, CDR2 SVGAGI (reference sequence). This CDR3 is 15 amino acids long. The CDR3 spells CASNSGGSSTDTQYF. CDR3 nucleotides: TGTGCCAGCAATAGCGGGGGGTCTAGCACAGATACGCAGTATTTT.